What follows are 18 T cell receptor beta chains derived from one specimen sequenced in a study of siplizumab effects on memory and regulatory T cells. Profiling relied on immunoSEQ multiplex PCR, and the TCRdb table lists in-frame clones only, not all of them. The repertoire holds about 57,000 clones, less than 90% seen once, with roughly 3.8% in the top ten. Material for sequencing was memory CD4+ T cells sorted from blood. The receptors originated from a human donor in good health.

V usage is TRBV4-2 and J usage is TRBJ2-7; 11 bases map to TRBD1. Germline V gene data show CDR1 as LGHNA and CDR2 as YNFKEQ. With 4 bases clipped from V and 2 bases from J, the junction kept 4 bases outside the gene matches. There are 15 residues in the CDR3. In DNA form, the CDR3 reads TGTGCCAGCAGCCCGGGGGGACAGGGGGCCTACGAGCAGTACTTC. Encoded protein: CASSPGGQGAYEQYF.

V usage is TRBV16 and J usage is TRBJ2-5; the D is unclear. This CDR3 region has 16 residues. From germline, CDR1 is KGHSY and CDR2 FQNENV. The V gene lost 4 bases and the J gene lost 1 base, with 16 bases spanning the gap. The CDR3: CASSPDPGPPQETQYF. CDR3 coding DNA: TGTGCCAGCAGCCCGGATCCGGGTCCACCCCAAGAGACCCAGTACTTC.

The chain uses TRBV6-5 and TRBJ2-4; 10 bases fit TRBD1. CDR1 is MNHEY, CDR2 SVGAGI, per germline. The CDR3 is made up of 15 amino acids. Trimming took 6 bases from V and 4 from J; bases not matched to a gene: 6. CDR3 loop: CASRPPGQGKNIQYF. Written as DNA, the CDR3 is TGTGCCAGCAGGCCACCGGGACAGGGGAAAAACATTCAGTACTTC.

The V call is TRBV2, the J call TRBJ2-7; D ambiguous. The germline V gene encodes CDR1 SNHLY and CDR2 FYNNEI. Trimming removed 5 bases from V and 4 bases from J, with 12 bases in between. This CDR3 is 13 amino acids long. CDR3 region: CASSPLEQYEQYF. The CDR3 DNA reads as TGTGCCAGCAGTCCACTTGAGCAGTACGAGCAGTACTTC.

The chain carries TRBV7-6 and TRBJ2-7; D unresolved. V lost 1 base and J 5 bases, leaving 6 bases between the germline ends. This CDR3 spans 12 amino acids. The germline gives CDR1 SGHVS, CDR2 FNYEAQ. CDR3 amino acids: CASSLVGNEQYF. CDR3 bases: TGTGCCAGCAGCTTAGTTGGGAACGAGCAGTACTTC. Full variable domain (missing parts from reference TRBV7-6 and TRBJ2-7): GAGVSQSPRYKVTKRGQDVALRCDPISGHVSLYWYRQALGQGPEFLTYFNYEAQQDKSGLPNDRFSAERPEGSISTLTIQRTEQRDSAMYRCASSLVGNEQYFGPGTRLTVT.

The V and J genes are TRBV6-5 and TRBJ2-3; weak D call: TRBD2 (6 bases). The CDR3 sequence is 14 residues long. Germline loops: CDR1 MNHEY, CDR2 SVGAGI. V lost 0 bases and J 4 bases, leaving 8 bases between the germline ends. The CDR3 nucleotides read TGTGCCAGCAGTTACTCGCCGGGGGCAGATACGCAGTATTTT. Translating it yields CASSYSPGADTQYF.

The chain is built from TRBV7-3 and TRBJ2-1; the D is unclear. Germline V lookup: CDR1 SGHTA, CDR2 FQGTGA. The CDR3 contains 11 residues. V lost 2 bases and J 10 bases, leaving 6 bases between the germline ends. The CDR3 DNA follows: TGTGCCAGCAGCTTATTCGAAGAGCAGTTCTTC. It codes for CASSLFEEQFF.

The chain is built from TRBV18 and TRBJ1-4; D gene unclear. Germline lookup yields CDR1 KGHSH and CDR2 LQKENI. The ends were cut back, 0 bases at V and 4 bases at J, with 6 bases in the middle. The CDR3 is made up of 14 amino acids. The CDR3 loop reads CASSPPGDNEKLFF. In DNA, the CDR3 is TGTGCCAGCTCACCACCGGGAGATAATGAAAAACTGTTTTTT.

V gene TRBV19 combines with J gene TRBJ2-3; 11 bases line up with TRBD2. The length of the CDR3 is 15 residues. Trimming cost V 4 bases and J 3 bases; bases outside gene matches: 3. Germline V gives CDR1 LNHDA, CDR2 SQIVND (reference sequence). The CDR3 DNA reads TGTGCCAGTAGTACGGGGACTAGCGGAACAGATACGCAGTATTTT. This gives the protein CASSTGTSGTDTQYF. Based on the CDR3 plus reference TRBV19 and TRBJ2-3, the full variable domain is DGGITQSPKYLFRKEGQNVTLSCEQNLNHDAMYWYRQDPGQGLRLIYYSQIVNDFQKGDIAEGYSVSREKKESFPLTVTSAQKNPTAFYLCASSTGTSGTDTQYFGPGTRLTVL.

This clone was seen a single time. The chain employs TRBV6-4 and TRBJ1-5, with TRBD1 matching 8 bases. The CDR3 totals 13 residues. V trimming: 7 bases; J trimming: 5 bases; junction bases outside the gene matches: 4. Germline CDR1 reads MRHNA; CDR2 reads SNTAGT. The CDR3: CASIQGGYQPQHF. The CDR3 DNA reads TGTGCCAGCATACAGGGGGGGTATCAGCCCCAGCATTTT.

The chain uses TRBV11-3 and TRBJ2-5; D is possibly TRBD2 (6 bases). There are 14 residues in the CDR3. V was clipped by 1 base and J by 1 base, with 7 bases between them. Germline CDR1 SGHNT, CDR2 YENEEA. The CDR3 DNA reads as TGTGCCAGCAGCTTAGGGAGGGCCCAAGAGACCCAGTACTTC. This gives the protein CASSLGRAQETQYF. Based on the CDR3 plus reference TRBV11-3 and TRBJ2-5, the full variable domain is EAGVVQSPRYKIIEKKQPVAFWCNPISGHNTLYWYLQNLGQGPELLIRYENEEAVDDSQLPKDRFSAERLKGVDSTLKIQPAELGDSAVYLCASSLGRAQETQYFGPGTRLLVL.

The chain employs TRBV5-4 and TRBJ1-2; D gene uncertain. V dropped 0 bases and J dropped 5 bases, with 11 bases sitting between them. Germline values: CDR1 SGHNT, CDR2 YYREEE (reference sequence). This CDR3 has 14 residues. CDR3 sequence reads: CASSLVKVRYGYTF. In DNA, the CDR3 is TGTGCCAGCAGCTTGGTGAAGGTCCGTTATGGCTACACCTTC.

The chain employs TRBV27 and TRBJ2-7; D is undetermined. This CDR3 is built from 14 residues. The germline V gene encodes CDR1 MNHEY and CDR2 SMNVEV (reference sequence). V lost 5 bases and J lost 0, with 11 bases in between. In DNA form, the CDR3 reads TGTGCCAGCAGTCCTCAAGACGGCTCCTACGAGCAGTACTTC. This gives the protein CASSPQDGSYEQYF.

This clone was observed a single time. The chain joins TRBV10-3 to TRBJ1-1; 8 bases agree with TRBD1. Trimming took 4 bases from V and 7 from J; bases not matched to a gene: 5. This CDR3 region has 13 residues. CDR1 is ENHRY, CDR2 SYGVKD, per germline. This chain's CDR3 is CAISGGQGLEAFF. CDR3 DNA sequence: TGTGCCATCAGTGGAGGACAGGGCCTTGAAGCTTTCTTT.

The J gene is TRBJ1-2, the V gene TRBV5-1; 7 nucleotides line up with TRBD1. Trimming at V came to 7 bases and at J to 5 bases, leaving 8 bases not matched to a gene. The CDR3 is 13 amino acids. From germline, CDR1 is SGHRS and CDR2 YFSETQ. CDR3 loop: CASRDREKYGYTF. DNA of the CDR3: TGCGCCAGCCGTGACAGGGAGAAGTATGGCTACACCTTC.

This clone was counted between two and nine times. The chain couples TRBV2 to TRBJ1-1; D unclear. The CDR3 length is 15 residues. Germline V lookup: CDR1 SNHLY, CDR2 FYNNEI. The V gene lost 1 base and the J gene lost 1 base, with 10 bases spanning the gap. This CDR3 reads CASSEGLVPNTEAFF. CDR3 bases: TGTGCCAGCAGTGAAGGACTAGTACCGAACACTGAAGCTTTCTTT.

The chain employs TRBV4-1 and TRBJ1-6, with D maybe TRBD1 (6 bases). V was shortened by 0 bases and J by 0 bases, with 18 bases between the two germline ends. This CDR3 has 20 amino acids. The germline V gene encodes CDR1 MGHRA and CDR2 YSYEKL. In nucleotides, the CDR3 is TGCGCCAGCAGCCAAGATCGGGCAGGGGCCCCCGGCTCCTATAATTCACCCCTCCACTTT. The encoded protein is CASSQDRAGAPGSYNSPLHF.

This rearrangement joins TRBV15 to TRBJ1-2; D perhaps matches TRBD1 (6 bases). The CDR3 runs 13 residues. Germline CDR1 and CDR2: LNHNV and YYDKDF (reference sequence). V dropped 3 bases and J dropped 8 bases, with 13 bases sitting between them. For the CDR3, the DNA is TGTGCCACCAGCAGGACAGGTGCAGGCGGCTACACCTTC. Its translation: CATSRTGAGGYTF.